This T cell receptor (beta chain) is from a study of OX40 agonist ivuxolimab in advanced cancers. In the study overall: Enrolled patients in dose escalation had cancers that were hepatocellular carcinoma, melanoma, renal cell or head and neck cancer.

Trimming left V 0 bases short and J 1 base short, with 6 bases between. The germline V gene encodes CDR1 SGHTA and CDR2 FQGNSA. CDR3 length: 14 amino acids. Sequencing was performed with immunoSEQ multiplex PCR; in TCRdb, only in-frame clones are kept and a portion is missing. The data contain 55,000 to 70,000 clones, approximately 80% of them seen just once; the ten biggest clones take up roughly 3.5%. This clone was seen a few times. The clonotype comes from an adult with an advanced solid tumor such as melanoma, head and neck, liver or kidney cancer. The sequences come from CD4+ or CD8+ T cells sorted from blood, collected in a trial of the OX40 agonist ivuxolimab. V usage is TRBV7-2 and J usage is TRBJ1-1; no clear D. In DNA, the CDR3 is TGTGCCAGCAGCTTAGCCCTCTCGAACACTGAAGCTTTCTTT. Its translation is CASSLALSNTEAFF.